The 18 T cell receptor beta chains below were found in one sample sequenced in a study of T-cell memory formation after mild COVID-19. TCRdb ran MiXCR on the 5' RACE reads and lists one entry per CDR3 protein. The data hold around 340,000 distinct CDR3 sequences, with more than 15% observed a single time. The sample comprised PBMCs or a T cell subset sorted from them (not recorded which). The receptors come from a man aged 18 to 30 who had mild COVID-19 (a few samples of this study predate the infection). Cell type and time point are not known.

The chain combines TRBV4-1 with TRBJ2-2; either TRBD1 or TRBD2 may fit D (5 bases each). The V gene lost 4 bases and the J gene lost 4 bases, with 10 bases spanning the gap. The germline V gene encodes CDR1 MGHRA and CDR2 YSYEKL. CDR3 size: 14 residues. CDR3 loop: CASSPQGVTGELFF. The CDR3 DNA reads TGCGCCAGCAGCCCTCAGGGAGTCACCGGGGAGCTGTTTTTT.

This chain uses TRBV4-3 with TRBJ2-5, with D possibly called TRBD1 or TRBD2 (7 bases each). The CDR3 is 16 amino acids. V gave up 1 base and J gave up 4 bases, with 16 bases separating them. Germline loops: CDR1 LGHNA, CDR2 YSLEER. The CDR3 region is CASSQAITGEGETQYF. The CDR3 coding sequence is TGCGCCAGCAGCCAAGCCATCACAGGGGAGGGAGAGACCCAGTACTTC.

This chain uses TRBV5-4 with TRBJ2-5; D possibly matches TRBD1 or TRBD2 (5 bases each). The germline CDR1 and CDR2 sequences are SGHNT and YYREEE (reference sequence). The CDR3 totals 15 residues. V shed 4 bases and J shed 4 bases, with 17 bases lying between them. The CDR3 spells CASSPSGTPTETQYF. CDR3 DNA: TGTGCCAGCAGCCCGAGTGGGACGCCTACAGAGACCCAGTACTTC.

Ten or more counts support this clonotype. The chain combines TRBV5-4 with TRBJ2-5; 7 nucleotides agree with TRBD2. J was trimmed by 5 bases and V by 4 bases; bases with no gene match: 8. The CDR3 has 14 amino acids. Germline V gene sequence: CDR1 SGHNT, CDR2 YYREEE (reference sequence). CDR3: CASSLTGGGETQYF. CDR3 DNA sequence: TGTGCCAGCAGCCTGACCGGGGGAGGGGAGACCCAGTACTTC.

This clonotype was counted between two and nine times. The chain has TRBV20-1 and TRBJ1-5; D unresolved. CDR1 and CDR2 (germline): DFQATT, SNEGSKA (reference sequence). The CDR3 loop spans 14 amino acids. V was trimmed by 2 bases and J by 4 bases, leaving 12 bases between them. DNA of the CDR3: TGCAGTGCTAGATTTGGGCCCACAAATCAGCCCCAGCATTTT. Amino acids: CSARFGPTNQPQHF.

This clonotype was observed a few times. The V and J genes are TRBV6-5 and TRBJ2-3; weak D call: TRBD2 (5 bases). Between the trimmed V and J ends, which lost 2 bases and 0 bases, there was a span of 12 bases. Germline CDR1 reads MNHEY; CDR2 reads SVGAGI. This CDR3 comprises 16 residues. The DNA for the CDR3 is TGTGCCAGCAGTTACCGCGGGCGGTCTAGCACAGATACGCAGTATTTT. It is translated as CASSYRGRSSTDTQYF.

The table lists this clonotype with a count of one. The chain couples TRBV20-1 to TRBJ1-2; D is unresolved. V lost 3 bases, J lost 4 bases, and 21 bases lay in between. This CDR3 region has 16 residues. CDR1 and CDR2 from the germline V gene are DFQATT and SNEGSKA (reference sequence). CDR3 loop: CSASTQRRGVGYGYTF. CDR3 sequence (DNA): TGCAGTGCTAGCACCCAGAGGAGAGGAGTCGGCTATGGCTACACCTTC.

The chain links TRBV28 to TRBJ1-6; no reliable D call. CDR1 MDHEN and CDR2 SYDVKM come from the germline V gene. The CDR3 totals 14 residues. Trimming shortened V by 5 bases and J by 3 bases, and 8 bases separated the two germline ends. CDR3 in DNA: TGTGCCAGCAGTCGTTGGGGCTATAATTCACCCCTCCACTTT. Translated: CASSRWGYNSPLHF.

This clonotype was counted only a few times. The genes are TRBV6-6 and TRBJ1-1; 7 bases align to TRBD1. CDR3 length: 12 amino acids. Germline V gene lookup returns CDR1 MNHNY and CDR2 SVGAGI (reference sequence). Trimming removed 6 bases from V and 6 bases from J; junction bases left unmatched: 4. The CDR3 loop reads CASSLGQAEAFF. DNA for the CDR3: TGTGCCAGCAGCTTAGGACAGGCTGAAGCTTTCTTT.

In its sample, this clonotype was seen a few times. The J gene is TRBJ2-7, the V gene TRBV11-1, with D possibly TRBD1 on 6 matching bases. V lost 5 bases and J lost 0, with 17 bases in between. Germline V gives CDR1 SGHAT, CDR2 FQDESV (reference sequence). The CDR3 is 16 residues long. CDR3 residues: CASSPQRTGISYEQYV. The CDR3 DNA reads TGTGCCAGCAGCCCACAAAGAACAGGGATCTCCTACGAGCAGTACGTC.

The rearrangement uses TRBV12-3 or TRBV12-4 and TRBJ1-5; D call uncertain. Between the trimmed V and J ends, which lost 3 bases and 0 bases, there was a span of 6 bases. The length of the CDR3 is 14 residues. Written as DNA, the CDR3 is TGTGCCAGCAGTTTTCAAAATAGCAATCAGCCCCAGCATTTT. It yields the protein CASSFQNSNQPQHF.

This clonotype was detected only a few times. This chain uses TRBV6-2 or TRBV6-3 with TRBJ1-5; D uncertain. The CDR3 is 14 amino acids. Germline CDR1 is MNHEY and CDR2 is SVGEGT. V lost 0 bases, J lost 5 bases, and 8 bases lay in between. The CDR3 protein is CASSYSPHYQPQHF. The CDR3 DNA sequence: TGTGCCAGCAGTTACTCGCCCCACTATCAGCCCCAGCATTTT.

This clonotype was seen more than once but under ten times. The chain carries TRBV28 and TRBJ2-7; D gene uncertain. This CDR3 region has 15 residues. The V end was cut by 4 bases, the J end by 1 base, with 14 bases between. The germline gives CDR1 MDHEN, CDR2 SYDVKM. Here the CDR3 DNA reads TGTGCCAGCAGTTCGGACGGAGACTTATCCTACGAGCAGTACGTC. It is translated as CASSSDGDLSYEQYV.

The chain combines TRBV6-5 with TRBJ1-2; TRBD1 aligns across 7 bases. The CDR3 loop spans 13 amino acids. The germline V gene has CDR1 MNHEY and CDR2 SVGAGI. Losses at the gene ends were 5 bases for V and 4 bases for J; bases not matched to a gene: 4. The CDR3 sequence is CASSDRDGYGYTF. The CDR3, as DNA: TGTGCCAGCAGTGACAGGGACGGCTATGGCTACACCTTC.

This clonotype was seen at least ten times. V usage is TRBV29-1 and J usage is TRBJ1-1, with D possibly TRBD1 on 5 matching bases. Germline CDR1 SQVTM, CDR2 ANQGSEA. Trimming left V 0 bases short and J 6 bases short, with 11 bases between. The CDR3 has 13 residues. The CDR3 DNA follows: TGCAGCGTTGAAGACTACAGGAGCGCTGAAGCTTTCTTT. The encoded protein is CSVEDYRSAEAFF.

This clonotype was counted at least ten times. The rearrangement uses TRBV11-1 and TRBJ2-1; D is perhaps TRBD1 or TRBD2 (5 bases each). Between the trimmed V and J ends, which lost 5 bases and 6 bases, there was a span of 23 bases. Germline V lookup: CDR1 SGHAT, CDR2 FQDESV (reference sequence). CDR3 length: 17 amino acids. Written as DNA, the CDR3 is TGTGCCAGCAGCCTTGGACCCTCCGGGACGGACCTCAATGAGCAGTTCTTC. It specifies CASSLGPSGTDLNEQFF.

The chain links TRBV23-1 to TRBJ2-5; weak D call: TRBD1 (6 bases). TRBV23-1 is identified as an open reading frame with a role that is uncertain. The V and J ends lost 8 bases and 9 bases respectively, with 28 bases between them. There are 16 residues in the CDR3. The CDR3 spells CASGGPGRMRYPPQYF. The CDR3 DNA reads TGCGCCAGCGGGGGCCCGGGCAGAATGAGGTATCCACCCCAGTACTTC.

Of note for this clonotype: Since a much larger clone is just one base distant, this may be a read error. This sequence joins TRBV27 and TRBJ2-3, with 12 bases lining up with TRBD2. The J segment lost 4 bases and the V segment lost 6 bases, leaving 2 bases of the junction unmatched. Germline V CDR1 and CDR2: MNHEY, SMNVEV (reference sequence). This CDR3 has 14 residues. For the CDR3, the DNA is TGTGCCAGCAGGTCTAGCGGGGGGGCAGATACGCAGTATTTT. It codes for CASRSSGGADTQYF.